The source of this T cell receptor (beta chain) is a study of post-analysis software for immune sequencing data. The study, taken as a whole, reports: There were five TRBV segments more frequent in patients than controls, and TRBV5-6, TRBV5-1 and TRBV20-1 were among them.

Turning to this clonotype: Its matching antigen is unknown. A much larger clone lies a single base off, so this may be a read error.

Presence of unique molecular identifiers characterized the TCR beta cDNA libraries. TCRdb independently ran MiXCR on the PCR reads; one entry per CDR3 protein. This table holds about 770,000 distinct CDR3 sequences, around 42% found once. Trimming left V 5 bases short and J 2 bases short, with 8 bases between. Germline V gene sequence: CDR1 SGHDN, CDR2 FVKESK. This CDR3 is 13 amino acids long. V and J are TRBV14 and TRBJ2-3; perhaps TRBD1 as D (6 bases). The receptor comes from a girl between 5 and 17 years old with multiple sclerosis. Source material: blood. The CDR3 DNA sequence: TGTGCCAGCAGCGGACAGACCACAGATACGCAGTATTTT. It specifies CASSGQTTDTQYF.